The 8 T cell receptor beta chains presented below share a single source sample, sequenced in a study of early T cells in non-severe SARS-CoV-2 infection. MiXCR, applied by TCRdb to the 5' RACE reads, yields one record per CDR3 protein. The data hold under 50,000 distinct CDR3 sequences, with about 4% observed a single time. Sequencing used whole blood. Receptors were obtained from an adult who was a healthcare worker with PCR-confirmed SARS-CoV-2 infection or an uninfected control (not recorded which).

This clonotype was seen a few times. This chain links TRBV7-2 with TRBJ2-5, with D maybe TRBD1 (5 bases). The germline gives CDR1 SGHTA, CDR2 FQGNSA. Trimming shortened V by 5 bases and J by 2 bases, and 9 bases separated the two germline ends. The length of the CDR3 is 13 residues. In nucleotides, the CDR3 is TGTGCCAGCAGCCTGACAGTTCAAGAGACCCAGTACTTC. Translation gives CASSLTVQETQYF.

This clonotype appeared many times. The chain recombines TRBV14 with TRBJ2-2; TRBD2 matches 12 bases. V shed 2 bases, J shed 3 bases, and the junction held 4 bases outside the gene matches. The V gene's germline CDR1 is SGHDN and CDR2 FVKESK. CDR3 length: 17 residues. Here the CDR3 reads CASSQRTSGTYTGELFF. CDR3 coding DNA: TGTGCCAGCAGCCAAAGGACTAGCGGGACATACACCGGGGAGCTGTTTTTT.

This clonotype was counted many times. The J gene is TRBJ2-7, the V gene TRBV20-1, with D perhaps given as TRBD1 or TRBD2 (5 bases each). V was clipped by 4 bases and J by 2 bases, with 12 bases between them. Per the germline V gene, CDR1 is DFQATT and CDR2 is SNEGSKA (reference sequence). This CDR3 region has 13 residues. CDR3 bases: TGCAGTGCTAAGGGGACCGGAGCCTACGAGCAGTACTTC. Protein sequence: CSAKGTGAYEQYF.

This clonotype was recorded a few times. The rearrangement links TRBV6-2 or TRBV6-3 to TRBJ2-7; no reliable D call. This CDR3 has 13 residues. Germline CDR1 reads MNHEY; CDR2 reads SVGEGT. With 5 bases removed from V and 1 base from J, the gap between germline ends came to 9 bases. CDR3 amino acids: CASSPRRSYEQYF. The CDR3 DNA reads as TGTGCCAGCAGTCCCCGAAGGTCCTACGAGCAGTACTTC.

This clonotype was seen many times. The rearrangement joins TRBV29-1 to TRBJ2-1; the D gene could be TRBD1 or TRBD2 (5 bases each). The CDR3 extends over 16 amino acids. Germline-derived CDR1 and CDR2 are SQVTM and ANQGSEA. The V gene lost 8 bases and the J gene lost 4 bases, with 24 bases spanning the gap. CDR3 residues: CSIQVRRRDPYNEQFF. DNA of the CDR3: TGCAGCATACAGGTTAGGAGGAGAGACCCATACAATGAGCAGTTCTTC.

The table lists this clonotype with many counts. The rearrangement links TRBV6-6 to TRBJ2-3; 9 bases align to TRBD2. This CDR3 has 16 residues. V gave up 4 bases and J gave up 3 bases; unmatched junction bases: 8. The germline V gene has CDR1 MNHNY and CDR2 SVGAGI (reference sequence). CDR3 sequence reads: CASSSLPGLATDTQYF. In DNA form, the CDR3 reads TGTGCCAGCAGTTCCTTACCGGGACTAGCAACAGATACGCAGTATTTT.

This clonotype was counted many times. The V and J genes are TRBV29-1 and TRBJ2-1; D call uncertain. Germline-derived CDR1 and CDR2 are SQVTM and ANQGSEA. The CDR3 length is 11 residues. V was cut by 5 bases and J by 9 bases, with 11 bases left in between. This CDR3 is CSVRTTFEQFF. The CDR3 bases are TGCAGCGTTAGAACGACGTTTGAGCAGTTCTTC.

This chain joins TRBV5-1 and TRBJ1-3; D unclear. Trimming removed 4 bases at V and 0 bases at J, with 8 bases between. The CDR3 sequence is 14 residues long. The V gene's germline CDR1 is SGHRS and CDR2 YFSETQ. CDR3 nucleotides: TGCGCCAGCAGCGACACCGCCTCTGGAAACACCATATATTTT. Residues: CASSDTASGNTIYF.